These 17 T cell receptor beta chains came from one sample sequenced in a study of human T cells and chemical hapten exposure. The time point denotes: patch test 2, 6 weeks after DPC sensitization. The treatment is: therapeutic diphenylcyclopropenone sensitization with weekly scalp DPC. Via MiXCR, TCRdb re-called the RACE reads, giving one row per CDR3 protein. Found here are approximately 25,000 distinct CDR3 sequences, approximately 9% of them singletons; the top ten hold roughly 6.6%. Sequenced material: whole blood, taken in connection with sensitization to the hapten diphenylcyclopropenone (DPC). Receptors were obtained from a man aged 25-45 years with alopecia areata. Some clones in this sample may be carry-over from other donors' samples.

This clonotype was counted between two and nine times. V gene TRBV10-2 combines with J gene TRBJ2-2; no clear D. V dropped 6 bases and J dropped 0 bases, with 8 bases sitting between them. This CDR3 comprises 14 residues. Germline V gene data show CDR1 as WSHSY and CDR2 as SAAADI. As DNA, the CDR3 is TGCGCCAGCAGATTTGATCCGAACACCGGGGAGCTGTTTTTT. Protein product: CASRFDPNTGELFF.

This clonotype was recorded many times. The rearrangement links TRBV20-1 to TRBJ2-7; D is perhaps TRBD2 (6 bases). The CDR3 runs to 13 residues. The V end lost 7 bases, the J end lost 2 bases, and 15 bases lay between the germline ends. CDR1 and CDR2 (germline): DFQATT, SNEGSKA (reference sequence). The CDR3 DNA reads TGCAGTGTCTACCGGGACTCCACCTACGAGCAGTACTTC. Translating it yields CSVYRDSTYEQYF.

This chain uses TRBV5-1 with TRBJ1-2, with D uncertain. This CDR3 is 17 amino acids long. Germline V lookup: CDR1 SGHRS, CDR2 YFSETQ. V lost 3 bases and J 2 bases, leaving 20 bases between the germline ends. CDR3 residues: CASSWTGDSGGNYGYTF. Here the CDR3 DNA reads TGCGCCAGCAGCTGGACCGGAGACTCCGGTGGCAACTATGGCTACACCTTC.

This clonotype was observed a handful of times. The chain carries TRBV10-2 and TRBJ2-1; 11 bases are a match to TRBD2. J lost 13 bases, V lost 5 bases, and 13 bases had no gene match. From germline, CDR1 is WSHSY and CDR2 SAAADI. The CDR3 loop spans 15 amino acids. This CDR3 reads CASSSMTSGMEVQFF. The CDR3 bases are TGCGCCAGCAGTTCTATGACTAGCGGGATGGAGGTTCAGTTCTTC.

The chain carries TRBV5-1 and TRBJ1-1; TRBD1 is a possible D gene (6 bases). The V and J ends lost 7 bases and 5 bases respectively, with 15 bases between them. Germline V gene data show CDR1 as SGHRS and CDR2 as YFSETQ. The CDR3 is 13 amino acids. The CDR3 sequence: CASGKGQGTEAFF. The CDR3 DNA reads TGCGCCAGCGGTAAGGGGCAGGGGACTGAAGCTTTCTTT.

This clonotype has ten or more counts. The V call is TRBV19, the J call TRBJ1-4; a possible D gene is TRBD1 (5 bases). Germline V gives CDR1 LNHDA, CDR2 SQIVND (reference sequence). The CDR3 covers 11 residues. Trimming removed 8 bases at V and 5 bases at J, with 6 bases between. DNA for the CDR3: TGTGCCAGTTGGGGGAATGAAAAACTGTTTTTT. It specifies CASWGNEKLFF.

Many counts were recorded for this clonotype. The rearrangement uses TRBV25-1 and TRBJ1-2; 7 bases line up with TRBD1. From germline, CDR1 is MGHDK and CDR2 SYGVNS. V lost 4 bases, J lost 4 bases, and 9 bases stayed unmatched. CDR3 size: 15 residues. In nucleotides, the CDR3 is TGTGCCAGCAGTGGACCACTTGACAGGGCCTATGGCTACACCTTC. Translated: CASSGPLDRAYGYTF.

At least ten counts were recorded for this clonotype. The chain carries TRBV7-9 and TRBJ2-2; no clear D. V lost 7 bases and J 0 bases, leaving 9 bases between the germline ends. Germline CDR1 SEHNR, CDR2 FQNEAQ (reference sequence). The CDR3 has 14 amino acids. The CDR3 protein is CASTPGANTGELFF. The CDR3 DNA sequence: TGTGCCAGCACCCCCGGCGCGAACACCGGGGAGCTGTTTTTT.

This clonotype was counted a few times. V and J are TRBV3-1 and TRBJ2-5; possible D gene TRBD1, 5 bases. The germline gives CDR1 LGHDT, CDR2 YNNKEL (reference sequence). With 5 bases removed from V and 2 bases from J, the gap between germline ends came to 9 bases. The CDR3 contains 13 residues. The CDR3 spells CASSSDSQETQYF. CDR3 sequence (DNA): TGTGCCAGCAGCTCCGACAGTCAAGAGACCCAGTACTTC.

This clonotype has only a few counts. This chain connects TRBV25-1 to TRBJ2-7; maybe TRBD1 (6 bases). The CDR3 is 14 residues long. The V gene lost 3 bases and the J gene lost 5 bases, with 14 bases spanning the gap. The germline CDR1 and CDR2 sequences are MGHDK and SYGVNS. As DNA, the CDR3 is TGTGCCAGCAGTGAGGTACAGGGTGGCCACGAGCAGTACTTC. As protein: CASSEVQGGHEQYF.

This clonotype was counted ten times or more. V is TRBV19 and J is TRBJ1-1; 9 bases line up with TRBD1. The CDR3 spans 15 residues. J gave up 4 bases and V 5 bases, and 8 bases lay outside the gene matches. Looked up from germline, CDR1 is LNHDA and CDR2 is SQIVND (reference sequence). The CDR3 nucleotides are TGTGCCAGTAGTGCCTCGACAGGGGGAGGCACTGAAGCTTTCTTT. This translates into CASSASTGGGTEAFF.

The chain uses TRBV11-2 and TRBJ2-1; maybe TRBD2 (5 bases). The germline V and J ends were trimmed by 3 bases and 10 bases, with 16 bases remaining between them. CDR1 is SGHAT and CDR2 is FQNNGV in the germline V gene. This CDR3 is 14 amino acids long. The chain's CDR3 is CASSFFTSHREQFF. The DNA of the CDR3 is TGTGCCAGCAGCTTCTTTACTAGTCATAGGGAGCAGTTCTTC.

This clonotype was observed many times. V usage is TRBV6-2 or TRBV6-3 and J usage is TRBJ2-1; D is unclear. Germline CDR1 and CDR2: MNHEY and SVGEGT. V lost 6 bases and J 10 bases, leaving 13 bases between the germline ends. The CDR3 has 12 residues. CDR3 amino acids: CASREASPEQFF. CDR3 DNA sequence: TGTGCCAGCAGAGAGGCCTCCCCCGAGCAGTTCTTC.

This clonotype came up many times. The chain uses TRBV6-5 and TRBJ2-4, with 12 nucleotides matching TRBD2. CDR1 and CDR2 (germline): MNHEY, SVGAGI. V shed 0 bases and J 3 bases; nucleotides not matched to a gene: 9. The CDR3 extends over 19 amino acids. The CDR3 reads CASSYSASGRATDKNIQYF. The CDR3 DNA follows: TGTGCCAGCAGTTACTCGGCTAGCGGGAGGGCCACTGACAAAAACATTCAGTACTTC.

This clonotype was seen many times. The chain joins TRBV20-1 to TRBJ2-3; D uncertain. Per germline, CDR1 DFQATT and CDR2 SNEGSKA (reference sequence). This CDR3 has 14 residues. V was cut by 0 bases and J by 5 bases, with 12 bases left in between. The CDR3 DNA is TGCAGTGCTAGAGATCCGGCAGTGGGAGATACGCAGTATTTT. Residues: CSARDPAVGDTQYF.

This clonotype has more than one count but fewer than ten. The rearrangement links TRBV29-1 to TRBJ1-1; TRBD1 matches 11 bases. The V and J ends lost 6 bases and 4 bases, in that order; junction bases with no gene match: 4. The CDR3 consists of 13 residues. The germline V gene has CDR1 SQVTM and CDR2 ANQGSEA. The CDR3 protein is CSVAGTGGTEAFF. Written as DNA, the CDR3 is TGCAGCGTCGCCGGGACAGGGGGCACTGAAGCTTTCTTT.

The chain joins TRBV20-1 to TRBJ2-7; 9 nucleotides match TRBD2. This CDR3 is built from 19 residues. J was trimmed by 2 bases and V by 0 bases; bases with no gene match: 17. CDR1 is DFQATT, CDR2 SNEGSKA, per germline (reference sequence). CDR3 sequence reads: CSARDLETSGPRTPYEQYF. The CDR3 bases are TGCAGTGCTAGAGATCTGGAGACTAGCGGACCGAGGACCCCCTACGAGCAGTACTTC.